This T cell receptor (beta chain) appears in the sequencing data of a study of blood T cell repertoires in COVID-19. Background on the study: The United States, Italy and Spain were the sources of the acute and convalescent COVID-19 samples. The analysed material was cDNA or gDNA that came from T cells, B-cell-depleted T cells, or PBMCs.

Sequencing was performed with immunoSEQ multiplex PCR; in TCRdb, only in-frame clones are kept and a portion is missing. The sample holds some 250,000 clones, roughly 80% seen once. The material sequenced was peripheral blood. This clonotype was obtained from an elderly woman with acute or convalescent COVID-19.

Here the CDR3 DNA reads TGTGCCAGCAGCAAAGTTAACACCGCAGGGTGGGGGGTAAATGAAAAACTGTTTTTT. As protein: CASSKVNTAGWGVNEKLFF. The chain has TRBV21-1 and TRBJ1-4. TRBV21-1 is noted as a pseudogene. The CDR3 is 19 amino acids.